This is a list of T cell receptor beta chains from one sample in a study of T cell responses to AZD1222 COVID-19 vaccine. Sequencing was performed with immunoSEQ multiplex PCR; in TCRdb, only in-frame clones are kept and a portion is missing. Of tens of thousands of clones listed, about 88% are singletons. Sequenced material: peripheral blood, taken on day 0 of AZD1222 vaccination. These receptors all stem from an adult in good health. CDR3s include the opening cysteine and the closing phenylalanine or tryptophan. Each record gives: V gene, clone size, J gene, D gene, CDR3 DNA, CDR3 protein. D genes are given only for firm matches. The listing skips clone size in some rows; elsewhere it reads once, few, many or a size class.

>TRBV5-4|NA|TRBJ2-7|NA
TGTGCCAGCAGCTCCGGCGGCGCTTACGAGCAGTACTTC
CASSSGGAYEQYF
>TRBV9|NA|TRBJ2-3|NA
TGTGCCAGCAGCTCTGGGACTAGCACAGATACGCAGTATTTT
CASSSGTSTDTQYF
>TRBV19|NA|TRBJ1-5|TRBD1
TGTGCCAGTAGTAGGGACAGGGGCAATCAGCCCCAGCATTTT
CASSRDRGNQPQHF
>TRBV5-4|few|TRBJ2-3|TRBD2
TGTGCCAGCAGCTTGGGGACTAGGGGCACAGATACGCAGTATTTT
CASSLGTRGTDTQYF
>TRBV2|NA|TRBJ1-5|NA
TGTGCCAGCAGTGAAGATACGAGAATCCAGCCCCAGCATTTT
CASSEDTRIQPQHF
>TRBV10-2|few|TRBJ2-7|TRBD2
TGCGCCAGCAGTGACCCCGGGACTAGCGGGATGTACGAGCAGTACTTC
CASSDPGTSGMYEQYF
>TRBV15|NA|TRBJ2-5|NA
TGTGCCACCAGCACCTATGGGGGGCTTCAAGAGACCCAGTACTTC
CATSTYGGLQETQYF
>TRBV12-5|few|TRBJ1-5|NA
TGTGCTAGTGCCTCGGGGTATAGCAATCAGCCCCAGCATTTT
CASASGYSNQPQHF
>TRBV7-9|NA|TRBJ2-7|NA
TGTGCCAGCAGCTTAGTAGGCAGGGGCAGTTACGAGCAGTACTTC
CASSLVGRGSYEQYF
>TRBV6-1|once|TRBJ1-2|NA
TGTGCCAGCAGTGAGGGGGGTGGCTACACCTTC
CASSEGGGYTF
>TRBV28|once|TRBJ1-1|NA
TGTGCCAGCAACCGACAGGCTGTGAACGCTGAAGCTTTCTTT
CASNRQAVNAEAFF
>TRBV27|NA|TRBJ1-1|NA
TGTGCCAGCAGTAGCGCGACTGGAGCTTTCTTT
CASSSATGAFF
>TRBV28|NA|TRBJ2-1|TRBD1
TGTGCCAGCAGCCTTGGACAGGGGGCCTACAATGAGCAGTTCTTC
CASSLGQGAYNEQFF
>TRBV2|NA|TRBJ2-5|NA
TGTGCCAGCAAGTTCCGGGACACCCAAGAGACCCAGTACTTC
CASKFRDTQETQYF
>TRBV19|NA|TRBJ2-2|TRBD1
TGTGCCAGTAGTCCCCAGGGACAGGGTAAAACCGGGGAGCTGTTTTTT
CASSPQGQGKTGELFF
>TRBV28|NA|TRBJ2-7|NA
TGTGCCAGCAGTTTTCCCCCCCGCGGGTTAATCTCCTACGAGCAGTACTTC
CASSFPPRGLISYEQYF
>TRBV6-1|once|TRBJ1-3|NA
TGTGCCAGCAGTGAGTCGGGCTCCTCTGGAAACACCATATATTTT
CASSESGSSGNTIYF
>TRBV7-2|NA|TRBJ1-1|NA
TGTGCCAGCAGCTTTGACAGCAACACTGAAGCTTTCTTT
CASSFDSNTEAFF
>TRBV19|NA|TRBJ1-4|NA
TGTGCCAGTGCGCCGGGCGAGGTCGAAATTGAAAAACTGTTTTTT
CASAPGEVEIEKLFF
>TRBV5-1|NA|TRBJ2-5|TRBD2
TGCGCCAGCAGCGCCCGACTAGCGGGAGGGTACCAAGAGACCCAGTACTTC
CASSARLAGGYQETQYF
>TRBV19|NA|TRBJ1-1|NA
TGTGCCAGTAGTATTAGCAGCATCCCGAACACTGAAGCTTTCTTT
CASSISSIPNTEAFF
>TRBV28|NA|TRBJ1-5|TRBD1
TGTGCCAGCAGCATAACAGGGGGAGTAGCGCCCCAGCATTTT
CASSITGGVAPQHF
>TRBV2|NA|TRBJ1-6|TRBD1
TGTGCCAGCAGGGACAGGGGTACCTATAATTCACCCCTCCACTTT
CASRDRGTYNSPLHF
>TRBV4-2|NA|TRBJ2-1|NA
TGTGCCAGCAGCTTTGACAGAAGCTCCTACAATGAGCAGTTCTTC
CASSFDRSSYNEQFF
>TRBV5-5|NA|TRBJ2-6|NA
TGTGCCAGCACCCTCGAGAGCTCTGGGGCCAACGTCCTGACTTTC
CASTLESSGANVLTF
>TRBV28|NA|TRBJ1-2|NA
TGTGCCAGCAGTTTAAAGTCAGCCCTATATGGCTACACCTTC
CASSLKSALYGYTF
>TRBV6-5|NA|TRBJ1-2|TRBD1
TGTGCCAGCAGTTTCGCCGGGAGGGGGCGCGGTAATGGCTACACCTTC
CASSFAGRGRGNGYTF
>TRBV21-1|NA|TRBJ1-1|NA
TGTGCCAGCAGCAAAATAGAACTGGGGCTGGAAGCTTTCTTT
CASSKIELGLEAFF
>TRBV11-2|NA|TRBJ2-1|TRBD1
TGTGCCAGCAGCCCACGGACAGGGGGACAGTACAATGAGCAGTTCTTC
CASSPRTGGQYNEQFF
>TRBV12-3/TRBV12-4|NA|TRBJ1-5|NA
TGTGCCAGCAGTTTAGGGGACAATCAGCCCCAGCATTTT
CASSLGDNQPQHF
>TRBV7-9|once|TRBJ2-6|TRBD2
TGTGCCAGCAGCCTCCGCGGGGGTGCCAGGGCCAACGTCCTGACTTTC
CASSLRGGARANVLTF